This is a list of T cell receptor beta chains from one sample in a study of cytomegalovirus exposure and HLA in healthy donors. Some clones are missing from TCRdb's copy, which holds only in-frame ones; the method was immunoSEQ multiplex PCR. The profile shows about 170,000 clones, approximately 81% of them singletons. Sequencing input: PBMCs. The receptors originated from a male donor in good health and CMV-seronegative. The conserved cysteine and the conserved F or W are not part of the CDR3 here.

len	v_gene	j_gene	CDR3aa
14	TRBV9	TRBJ2-2	ASSLGLAGFTGELF
15	TRBV7-2	TRBJ2-7	ASSLGGGGWNPYEQY
13	TRBV29-1	TRBJ2-2	SVLGRGASTGELF
11	TRBV5-5	TRBJ2-7	ASSLETAYEQY
14	TRBV11-2	TRBJ1-1	ASSLGELRENTEAF
13	TRBV7-2	TRBJ1-4	ASSLVDRVNEKLF
18	TRBV4-2	TRBJ2-3	ASSQVSSASGRRRTDTQY
12	TRBV15	TRBJ1-4	ATSKRGRDEKLF
13	TRBV9	TRBJ1-3	ASSVAGNSGNTIY
16	TRBV7-2	TRBJ2-3	ASSLEGQGAFGTDTQY
13	TRBV4-3	TRBJ1-6	ASSQAGQGNTPLH
12	TRBV5-4	TRBJ2-3	ASSLGTGADTQY
14	TRBV2	TRBJ2-3	ASIVSSGGPSDTQY
12	TRBV9	TRBJ1-2	ASSPNTGSYGYT
13	TRBV7-2	TRBJ2-1	ASSLVLAGTGEQF
14	TRBV28	TRBJ2-2	ASSFPTGTNTGELF
11	TRBV5-1	TRBJ1-1	ASSRGQNTEAF
14	TRBV30	TRBJ2-2	AWSVSRGANTGELF
16	TRBV10-3	TRBJ2-3	ATSVLTGTSGRTDTQY
13	TRBV7-2	.	ASSTQREFGYEQY
10	TRBV4-1	TRBJ1-1	ASSRGNTEAF
15	TRBV28	TRBJ2-4	ASSPPGLARGKNIQY
13	TRBV5-5	TRBJ2-1	ASSLRLEVHNEQF
12	TRBV7-2	TRBJ2-5	ASSPRREGETQY
10	TRBV6-4	TRBJ1-5	ASTGRGQPQH
10	TRBV29-1	TRBJ2-7	SVRPGSGEQY
11	TRBV28	TRBJ2-7	ATTGRGRGKQY
15	TRBV2	TRBJ2-6	ASSEERRLSGANVLT
12	TRBV30	TRBJ2-1	AWSVTRGGTEQF
11	TRBV7-7	TRBJ2-7	ASSLDRWDEQY
13	TRBV30	TRBJ2-5	AWSVSGVPGETQY
13	TRBV6-1	TRBJ2-2	ASSLTFGGTGELF
12	TRBV5-1	TRBJ1-1	ASSPGVLNTEAF
15	TRBV7-9	TRBJ2-5	ASSLAASGGQLETQY
12	TRBV30	TRBJ1-6	AWAPDSDYSPLH
13	TRBV4-1	TRBJ2-7	ASRSGTFGSYEQY
13	TRBV30	TRBJ1-6	ACSGRAGINSPLH
13	TRBV6-1	TRBJ2-7	ASSEARTGGYEQY
14	TRBV7-6	TRBJ2-1	ASSLGSTSGTNEQF
13	TRBV5-1	TRBJ1-1	ASSLDTGMNTEAF
14	TRBV29-1	TRBJ2-1	SSPSEAGGPGGEQF
16	TRBV5-5	TRBJ2-5	ASSLEQGTSGGQETQY
14	TRBV5-1	TRBJ2-3	ASSLASGAYTDTQY
12	TRBV14	TRBJ2-1	ASSDQTGYNEQF
15	TRBV19	TRBJ2-2	ASSIQGGRSATGELF
12	TRBV7-6	TRBJ2-7	ASSLEEGSYEQY
14	TRBV7-2	TRBJ2-1	ASSQTLAGGYNEQF
14	TRBV5-8	TRBJ2-5	ASSPGLAGTEETQY
10	TRBV28	TRBJ1-2	ASSFAGYGYT
12	TRBV6-5	TRBJ2-3	ASRNSGRTDTQY
13	TRBV27	TRBJ1-4	ASRPSWQGVEKLF
15	TRBV5-1	TRBJ1-3	ASSLDRARTSGNTIY
11	TRBV7-3	TRBJ2-1	ASSLTAGDEQF
14	TRBV7-9	TRBJ2-2	ASSLFTGPKTGELF
9	TRBV6-5	TRBJ2-7	ASSRLSEQY
12	TRBV27	TRBJ1-5	ASSLAGYGQPQH
14	TRBV18	TRBJ2-7	ASSPRQRERTYEQY
11	TRBV11-3	TRBJ2-2	ASSFRDPGELF
13	TRBV19	TRBJ2-7	ASMGANSPSYEQY
11	TRBV29-1	TRBJ1-5	SVTDRADQPQH